This T cell receptor (beta chain) was recovered during a study of T cells in women clearing cervical HPV infection. Overall study context: Cases: HPV16-related CIN3 or worse on histology, a couple of invasive cancers. Controls' single incident HPV16 infection cleared within 12 months without precancer. Cases' blood sampling followed lesion detection by median roughly 150 days (90 to 200).

Concerning this clone itself: The CDR3 end is not reached by the read, which stops 3 residues before it; the germline J gene fills it in.

Each participant carried one incident cervical HPV16 infection only. The CDR3 covers 14 residues. V was cut by 3 bases and J by 6 bases, with 12 bases left in between. Germline lookup yields CDR1 SGHNT and CDR2 YENEEA. The data were produced by immunoSEQ multiplex PCR, yet TCRdb's version contains in-frame clones alone and is incomplete. The ten most abundant clones cover about 10% of a sample with approximately 18,000 clones. The receptor's source is a woman aged 18-69 years with a cervical HPV16 infection that either progressed to CIN3+ or cleared (not recorded which). The source material was blood buffy coat. V usage is TRBV11-3 and J usage is TRBJ2-1; TRBD2 is a possible D gene (5 bases). The part of the CDR3 DNA that was read is TGTGCCAGCAGCTTGGGATTGGCGGGCAATGAG. It is translated as CASSLGLAGNE. The entire CDR3 protein reads CASSLGLAGNEQFF.